This is a list of T cell receptor beta chains from one sample in a study of shared clonotypes between healthy human individuals. The repertoire was sequenced with immunoSEQ multiplex PCR; TCRdb's copy has only in-frame clones and lacks some. This table holds some 200,000 clones, approximately 61% found once. Sequenced input: memory CD4+ T cells sorted from blood. Every receptor here comes from a young man in good health. CDR3s include the opening cysteine and the closing phenylalanine or tryptophan. D genes are given only for firm matches. Only part of the rows carry a size: once, few, many, or a class if the clone is expanded.

TRBJ2-1 . TRBV9 12 . TGTGCCAGCAGTCGGGACTACAATGAGCAGTTCTTC CASSRDYNEQFF
TRBJ2-2 . TRBV13 13 . TGTGCCAGCAGCTTAGGATCCGGCAGGGAGCTGTTTTTT CASSLGSGRELFF
TRBJ2-4 . TRBV7-2 14 . TGTGCCAGCAGCCCACGGAGGGGGGGGGACATTCAGTACTTC CASSPRRGGDIQYF
TRBJ2-7 . TRBV7-8 12 once TGTGCCAGCAGCTTAGCGCAAGGCGAGCAGTACTTC CASSLAQGEQYF
TRBJ2-6 TRBD2 TRBV28 17 once TGTGCCAGCAGTAAGGCGGGAGGGGGCTCTGGGGCCAACGTCCTGACTTTC CASSKAGGGSGANVLTF
TRBJ2-3 TRBD2 TRBV5-1 14 . TGCGCCAGCAGCCCCGGACTAGCGGCAGATACGCAGTATTTT CASSPGLAADTQYF
TRBJ1-4 TRBD1 TRBV2 13 . TGTGCCAGCGCGAGGACAGGCAATGAAAAACTGTTTTTT CASARTGNEKLFF
TRBJ2-5 . TRBV27 13 . TGTGCCAGCAGTTTGGAGGGCCACGAGACCCAGTACTTC CASSLEGHETQYF
TRBJ2-7 TRBD2 TRBV30 16 . TGTGCCTGGGCGAGGGCTAGCGGGAGGGCCGCCTACGAGCAGTACTTC CAWARASGRAAYEQYF
TRBJ2-3 . TRBV5-1 14 . TGCGCCAGCAGATCTCAGCTAGCCGCAGATACGCAGTATTTT CASRSQLAADTQYF
TRBJ2-5 TRBD2 TRBV2 14 . TGTGCCAGCGCTCAACTAGCGGGATTTGAGACCCAGTACTTC CASAQLAGFETQYF
TRBJ1-1 TRBD1 TRBV29-1 12 few TGCAGCGTTCGGACAGGCGGTACTGAAGCTTTCTTT CSVRTGGTEAFF
TRBJ2-5 TRBD2 TRBV9 16 . TGTGCCAGCAGCGTAGGGTTAGCGGGAGGGTTGGAGACCCAGTACTTC CASSVGLAGGLETQYF
TRBJ1-1 . TRBV4-3 15 . TGCGCCAGCAGCCAAGAAGCGCGGGCTGGCACTGAAGCTTTCTTT CASSQEARAGTEAFF
TRBJ2-1 TRBD1 TRBV7-2 16 . TGTGCCAGCAGCAATCGGGACAGGGCACTATATTTTAATTGGTTCTTC CASSNRDRALYFNWFF
TRBJ2-1 . TRBV7-2 12 . TGTGCCAGCAGCTTGGTTTGGGGTGAGCAGTTCTTC CASSLVWGEQFF
TRBJ1-3 . TRBV5-4 17 . TGTGCCAGCAGCTACGGGAGTGGGGGGCCCACTGGAAACACCATATATTTT CASSYGSGGPTGNTIYF
TRBJ1-1 . TRBV6-1 13 . TGTGCCAGCAGTGTTACAGACGGGACTGAAGCTTTCTTT CASSVTDGTEAFF
TRBJ2-7 TRBD1 TRBV7-2 15 . TGTGCCAGCAGCTTTACCGGGACAGGGGCGCGCGAGCAGTACTTC CASSFTGTGAREQYF
TRBJ1-2 . TRBV2 13 . TGTGCCAGCAATGGACAGCCTAACTATGGCTACACCTTC CASNGQPNYGYTF
TRBJ2-7 TRBD1 TRBV7-2 16 once TGTGCCAGCAGCGCCCCCGGGACAGGGCGTCCCTACGAGCAGTACTTC CASSAPGTGRPYEQYF
TRBJ1-5 . TRBV30 13 . TGTGCCTGGAGTTTAGCTGAAGGTCAGCCCCAGCATTTT CAWSLAEGQPQHF
TRBJ1-3 . TRBV30 13 . TGTGCCGGGTCGACAGCGGCTGGAAACACCATATATTTT CAGSTAAGNTIYF
TRBJ2-7 . TRBV28 14 . TGTGCCAGCAGTGCCTCCGGGACAAAAAGACGAGAGTACTTC CASSASGTKRREYF
TRBJ1-4 . TRBV6-6 14 few TGTGCCAGCAGTCCCGGGACAAGGGATGAAAAACTGTTTTTT CASSPGTRDEKLFF
TRBJ1-1 . TRBV7-8 13 . TGTGCCAGCAGCTTCACAGGTAACACTGAAGCTTTCTTT CASSFTGNTEAFF
TRBJ1-5 . TRBV11-2 14 once TGTGCCAGCAGCCCAGGAGTTGGGTTTCAGCCCCAGCATTTT CASSPGVGFQPQHF
TRBJ2-3 TRBD1 TRBV11-2 15 . TGTGCCAGCAGCTACGACAGGGCTGGCGCAGATACGCAGTATTTT CASSYDRAGADTQYF
TRBJ1-5 TRBD1 TRBV7-2 15 . TGTGCCAGCAGCTCCGGGACAGGGGGCGGTCAGCCCCAGCATTTT CASSSGTGGGQPQHF
TRBJ2-3 TRBD2 TRBV28 12 . TGTGCCAGCAGCCTGGACGGGGGGACGCAGTATTTT CASSLDGGTQYF
TRBJ2-5 . TRBV6-5 13 . TGTGCCAGCAGATTGCCTTCCAAAGAGACCCAGTACTTC CASRLPSKETQYF
TRBJ1-1 TRBD1 TRBV7-6 15 . TGTGCCAGCAGGGAAACAGGGGGCGCGGAAACTGAAGCTTTCTTT CASRETGGAETEAFF
TRBJ2-7 . TRBV10-3 12 . TGTGCCATCAGTGGGACAGCCCTGGAGCAGTACTTC CAISGTALEQYF
TRBJ2-2 TRBD2 TRBV4-1 16 few TGCGCCAGCAGCCAAGATAGCACTAGCGGGCTTCGGGAGCTGTTTTTT CASSQDSTSGLRELFF
TRBJ2-7 . TRBV4-2 14 few TGTGCCAGCAGCCAAGATCGTGGGGGGCCCGAGCAGTACTTC CASSQDRGGPEQYF
TRBJ2-3 . TRBV20-1 10 . TGCAGTGCGCGCGCCGATACGCAGTATTTT CSARADTQYF
TRBJ2-5 TRBD2 TRBV10-3 16 once TGTGCCATCAGTGAACGGCTAGCGGGTATTCAAGAGACCCAGTACTTC CAISERLAGIQETQYF
TRBJ1-3 TRBD1 TRBV15 15 . TGTGCCACCAGCAGGCCGGGACAGGGAGGAAACACCATATATTTT CATSRPGQGGNTIYF
TRBJ2-7 . TRBV14 17 . TGTGCCAGCAGCCAAGGATCTAGATTTTCGACGCGCTACGAGCAGTACTTC CASSQGSRFSTRYEQYF
TRBJ2-1 . TRBV9 14 . TGTGCCAGCAGCCCAGGGGACTCCTACAATGAGCAGTTCTTC CASSPGDSYNEQFF
TRBJ2-1 . TRBV14 12 few TGTGCCAGCAGCCAAGATTGGGGTGAGCAGTTCTTC CASSQDWGEQFF
TRBJ2-5 TRBD2 TRBV9 18 . TGTGCCAGCAGCGTAGGTACTAGCGGGAGCCTGGGCCAAGAGACCCAGTACTTC CASSVGTSGSLGQETQYF
TRBJ2-2 . TRBV2 15 . TGTGCCAGCAGTGGGAACGGCCTGAACACCGGGGAGCTGTTTTTT CASSGNGLNTGELFF
TRBJ2-7 TRBD2 TRBV5-1 20 . TGCGCCAGCAGCTTGGCCCACGATGGACTAGCGGGGGTAAGCTCCTACGAGCAGTACTTC CASSLAHDGLAGVSSYEQYF
TRBJ2-5 TRBD2 TRBV2 12 few TGTGCCAGTAGCGGGAGGCCTGAGACCCAGTACTTC CASSGRPETQYF
TRBJ1-2 TRBD1 TRBV10-3 13 . TGTGCCATCAGTAGGGACAGGGCAGATGGCTACACCTTC CAISRDRADGYTF
TRBJ2-3 . TRBV5-1 14 few TGCGCCAGCAGCTTAAGGCAGGCCACAGATACGCAGTATTTT CASSLRQATDTQYF